A single sample is the source of the 23 T cell receptor beta chains below, sequenced in a study of blood T cell repertoires in COVID-19. The table came from immunoSEQ multiplex PCR; TCRdb's copy has only in-frame clones and leaves some out. The sample lists some 150,000 clones, around nine tenths occurring once. Sample: peripheral blood. Receptors originate from a woman between 50 and 59 years old with active or convalescent COVID-19.

This clone was detected many times. This chain links TRBV5-1 with TRBJ2-7, with D possibly TRBD2 on 6 matching bases. With 2 bases removed from V and 0 bases from J, the gap between germline ends came to 9 bases. Germline V gene data show CDR1 as SGHRS and CDR2 as YFSETQ. The CDR3 runs 14 residues. The CDR3, as DNA: TGCGCCAGCAGCTTAAGCGGGCCCTCCTACGAGCAGTACTTC. Translated: CASSLSGPSYEQYF.

This clone has only a few counts. V usage is TRBV4-1 and J usage is TRBJ1-3, with D uncertain. Germline V gives CDR1 MGHRA, CDR2 YSYEKL. The CDR3 covers 15 residues. Trimming took off 1 base at V and 0 bases at J, with 7 bases between the two ends. CDR3 in amino acids: CASSQGPGSGNTIYF. The CDR3 DNA follows: TGCGCCAGCAGCCAAGGTCCCGGCTCTGGAAACACCATATATTTT.

This rearrangement joins TRBV11-2 to TRBJ2-7; TRBD1 might be the D (5 bases). Germline V gene data show CDR1 as SGHAT and CDR2 as FQNNGV. Trimming removed 1 base from V and 4 bases from J, with 8 bases in between. The CDR3 runs to 13 residues. For the CDR3, the DNA is TGTGCCAGCAGCTTAGGGTCAGGGTACGAGCAGTACTTC. Translation gives CASSLGSGYEQYF.

This clone was detected once. V gene TRBV6-6 combines with J gene TRBJ1-5, with D uncertain. Germline-derived CDR1 and CDR2 are MNHNY and SVGAGI (reference sequence). V dropped 4 bases and J dropped 7 bases, with 8 bases sitting between them. The CDR3 has 12 residues. The DNA of the CDR3 is TGTGCCAGCAGTTTACAGAGACAGCCCCAGCATTTT. It yields the protein CASSLQRQPQHF.

The chain uses TRBV4-2 and TRBJ2-2; D call uncertain. V lost 3 bases, J lost 4 bases, and 12 bases lay in between. CDR3 size: 15 residues. The germline V gene encodes CDR1 LGHNA and CDR2 YNFKEQ. CDR3 in amino acids: CASSQQTATTGELFF. The CDR3 nucleotides read TGTGCCAGCAGCCAGCAAACAGCAACCACCGGGGAGCTGTTTTTT.

J is TRBJ1-2 and V is TRBV5-4; 11 bases align to TRBD1. The CDR3 extends over 13 amino acids. J lost 10 bases, V lost 7 bases, and 9 bases had no gene match. Per the germline V gene, CDR1 is SGHNT and CDR2 is YYREEE (reference sequence). This chain's CDR3 is CASFRTGGASYTF. For the CDR3, the DNA is TGTGCCAGCTTTCGGACAGGGGGCGCTTCCTACACCTTC.

This clone was counted once. V is TRBV7-3 and J is TRBJ1-2; tentatively, D is TRBD1 (6 bases). CDR3 length equals 13 residues. CDR1 SGHTA and CDR2 FQGTGA come from the germline V gene. The ends were cut back, 5 bases at V and 8 bases at J, with 15 bases in the middle. CDR3 DNA: TGTGCCAGCAGCCAAAGTCCAGGGGAGGGCTACACCTTC. Residues: CASSQSPGEGYTF.

This clone appeared once. The chain carries TRBV10-3 and TRBJ1-4; no definite D call. Germline loops: CDR1 ENHRY, CDR2 SYGVKD. V was pared by 3 bases and J by 3 bases, with 5 bases between. The CDR3 is 13 residues long. This CDR3 is CAISDGPNEKLFF. CDR3 DNA: TGTGCCATCAGTGATGGGCCTAATGAAAAACTGTTTTTT.

The chain joins TRBV28 to TRBJ1-4; 10 nucleotides align to TRBD1. V trimming: 7 bases; J trimming: 6 bases; junction bases outside the gene matches: 8. The CDR3 runs 15 residues. Per germline, CDR1 MDHEN and CDR2 SYDVKM. CDR3 loop: CASTPVGTGDEKLFF. For the CDR3, the DNA is TGTGCCAGCACCCCCGTGGGGACAGGGGATGAAAAACTGTTTTTT. The whole variable domain, filled in from reference TRBV28 and TRBJ1-4, reads DVKVTQSSRYLVKRTGEKVFLECVQDMDHENMFWYRQDPGLGLRLIYFSYDVKMKEKGDIPEGYSVSREKKERFSLILESASTNQTSMYLCASTPVGTGDEKLFFGSGTQLSVL.

CDR3 sequence: CASSAIGQDEAFF. CDR3 DNA sequence: TGCGCCAGCAGTGCAATAGGACAGGATGAAGCTTTCTTT. This chain links TRBV5-1 with TRBJ1-1, with 7 positions matching TRBD1. The CDR3 totals 13 residues. J gave up 7 bases and V 5 bases, and 8 bases lay outside the gene matches. Germline lookup yields CDR1 SGHRS and CDR2 YFSETQ.

The chain uses TRBV7-3 and TRBJ1-1; the D gene is possibly TRBD1 (5 bases). V was trimmed by 2 bases and J by 6 bases, leaving 13 bases between them. The CDR3 contains 14 residues. The germline V gene encodes CDR1 SGHTA and CDR2 FQGTGA. The CDR3 sequence is CASSLDSGGSEAFF. The CDR3 DNA reads TGTGCCAGCAGCTTAGATTCCGGGGGGTCTGAAGCTTTCTTT.

This chain connects TRBV30 to TRBJ2-5; D call uncertain. From germline, CDR1 is GTSNPN and CDR2 SVGIG (reference sequence). The CDR3 contains 13 residues. Trimming took off 5 bases at V and 6 bases at J, with 16 bases between the two ends. As DNA, the CDR3 is TGTGCCTGGGGCAAAGAATCGGAGCAGACCCAGTACTTC. Translating gives CAWGKESEQTQYF.

This chain links TRBV6-2 or TRBV6-3 with TRBJ2-3; D is perhaps TRBD2 (6 bases). CDR1 MNHEY and CDR2 SVGEGT come from the germline V gene. This CDR3 region has 16 residues. Trimming removed 2 bases from V and 0 bases from J, with 12 bases in between. Here the CDR3 reads CASSYGPGTSTDTQYF. For the CDR3, the DNA is TGTGCCAGCAGTTACGGTCCGGGGACTAGCACAGATACGCAGTATTTT.

V is TRBV3-1 (or the pseudogene TRBV3-2) and J is TRBJ2-1, with 9 positions matching TRBD2. After removal of 3 bases from V and 7 bases from J, the junction contained 13 bases not matched to a gene. Germline CDR1 reads LGHDT; CDR2 reads YNNKEL (reference sequence). This CDR3 is 17 amino acids long. The CDR3: CASSQSPSGTYWNEQFF. The DNA for the CDR3 is TGTGCCAGCAGCCAGTCCCCTAGCGGGACGTACTGGAATGAGCAGTTCTTC.

The chain carries TRBV28 and TRBJ2-3; the match to TRBD2 covers 7 bases. There are 17 residues in the CDR3. V lost 3 bases, J lost 7 bases, and 16 bases stayed unmatched. CDR1 is MDHEN, CDR2 SYDVKM, per germline. The CDR3, as DNA: TGTGCCAGCAGTTTCCGAGGGAGCGGGGCGCCTCTTAATACGCAGTATTTT. Residues: CASSFRGSGAPLNTQYF.

The chain carries TRBV6-5 and TRBJ2-1; D is unclear. Per the germline V gene, CDR1 is MNHEY and CDR2 is SVGAGI. This CDR3 is 12 amino acids long. V lost 10 bases and J lost 8, with 15 bases in between. DNA for the CDR3: TGTGCCACCAAAAGCCATCTGGATGAGCAGTTCTTC. This translates into CATKSHLDEQFF.

This chain connects TRBV5-1 to TRBJ2-1; D is possibly TRBD2 (5 bases). The CDR3 is made up of 17 amino acids. Germline assignment: CDR1 SGHRS and CDR2 YFSETQ. V was clipped by 0 bases and J by 1 base, with 14 bases between them. CDR3 amino acids: CASSLEAAGVSYNEQFF. The CDR3 DNA is TGCGCCAGCAGCTTGGAAGCGGCTGGTGTGTCCTACAATGAGCAGTTCTTC.

The chain recombines TRBV7-2 with TRBJ1-2, with 10 bases that match TRBD1. The length of the CDR3 is 17 residues. The germline V gene has CDR1 SGHTA and CDR2 FQGNSA. V shed 7 bases and J 10 bases; nucleotides not matched to a gene: 21. The CDR3 region has the DNA TGTGCCAGCACCTCGGTCCCAAGGACAGGGGGTTTCGAAGACTACACCTTC. The encoded protein is CASTSVPRTGGFEDYTF.

The genes are TRBV3-1 (or the pseudogene TRBV3-2) and TRBJ2-3, with D unresolved. Trimming shortened V by 2 bases and J by 8 bases, and 11 bases separated the two germline ends. Germline CDR1 reads LGHDT; CDR2 reads YNNKEL (reference sequence). The CDR3 extends over 13 amino acids. The DNA of the CDR3 is TGTGCCAGCAGCCAACGTTCTCCGGGTACGCAGTATTTT. Amino acids: CASSQRSPGTQYF.

In its sample, this clone was seen once. V and J are TRBV18 and TRBJ2-1; D gene uncertain. Deletions cut 3 bases from V and 0 bases from J, with 9 bases between. From germline, CDR1 is KGHSH and CDR2 LQKENI. The CDR3 contains 15 residues. CDR3: CASSPGLPSYNEQFF. As DNA, the CDR3 is TGTGCCAGCTCACCGGGCCTTCCCTCCTACAATGAGCAGTTCTTC. Together with reference TRBV18 and TRBJ2-1, the CDR3 gives the full variable domain: NAGVMQNPRHLVRRRGQEARLRCSPMKGHSHVYWYRQLPEEGLKFMVYLQKENIIDESGMPKERFSAEFPKEGPSILRIQQVVRGDSAAYFCASSPGLPSYNEQFFGPGTRLTVL.

The J gene is TRBJ2-2, the V gene TRBV24-1; the D gene is possibly TRBD1 (6 bases). CDR1 and CDR2 from the germline V gene are KGHDR and SFDVKD. V was pared by 7 bases and J by 3 bases, with 8 bases between. The CDR3 has 13 residues. CDR3 nucleotide sequence: TGTGCCACCAGCGGACAGCACACCGGGGAGCTGTTTTTT. As protein: CATSGQHTGELFF.

The chain employs TRBV11-2 and TRBJ2-1, with D unresolved. V lost 5 bases, J lost 6 bases, and 5 bases lay in between. Per germline, CDR1 SGHAT and CDR2 FQNNGV. The CDR3 consists of 11 residues. The CDR3 protein is CASSRVNEQFF. CDR3 DNA sequence: TGTGCCAGCAGCCGAGTCAATGAGCAGTTCTTC.

The chain links TRBV28 to TRBJ1-6, with D uncertain. V lost 10 bases and J lost 8, with 15 bases in between. This CDR3 comprises 13 residues. The V gene's germline CDR1 is MDHEN and CDR2 SYDVKM. The CDR3 DNA sequence: TGTGCCACCATAGGGAGGCCCCATTCACCCCTCCACTTT. Protein: CATIGRPHSPLHF.